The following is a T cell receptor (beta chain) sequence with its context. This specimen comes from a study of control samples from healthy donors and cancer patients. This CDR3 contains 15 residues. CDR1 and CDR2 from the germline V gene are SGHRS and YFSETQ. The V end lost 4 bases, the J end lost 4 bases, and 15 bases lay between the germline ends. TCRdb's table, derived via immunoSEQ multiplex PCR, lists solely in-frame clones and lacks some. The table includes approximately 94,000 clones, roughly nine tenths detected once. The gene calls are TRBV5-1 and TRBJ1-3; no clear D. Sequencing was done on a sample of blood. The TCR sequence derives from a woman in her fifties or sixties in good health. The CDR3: CASSSTHSGGNTIYF. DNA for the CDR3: TGCGCCAGCAGCAGTACTCACAGCGGAGGAAACACCATATATTTT.